The 17 T cell receptor beta chains presented below share a single source sample, sequenced in a study of T cell responses to AZD1222 COVID-19 vaccine. The protocol was immunoSEQ multiplex PCR, while the TCRdb copy is restricted to in-frame clones and leaves out a portion. This table has around 78,000 clones, under 95% appearing once. The input for sequencing was peripheral blood, taken on day 0 of MenACWY control vaccination. The origin of the receptors is an adult in good health.

This chain joins TRBV9 and TRBJ1-1; D call uncertain. Per the germline V gene, CDR1 is SGDLS and CDR2 is YYNGEE. V shed 3 bases and J shed 1 base, with 1 base lying between them. The CDR3 has 11 residues. CDR3 nucleotides: TGTGCCAGCAGCGGGAACACTGAAGCTTTCTTT. It specifies CASSGNTEAFF. Drawing the rest from reference TRBV9 and TRBJ1-1, the complete variable domain is DSGVTQTPKHLITATGQRVTLRCSPRSGDLSVYWYQQSLDQGLQFLIQYYNGEERAKGNILERFSAQQFPDLHSELNLSSLELGDSALYFCASSGNTEAFFGQGTRLTVV.

This chain joins TRBV27 and TRBJ2-1; D remains ambiguous. V gave up 2 bases and J gave up 5 bases, with 13 bases separating them. Germline V gene sequence: CDR1 MNHEY, CDR2 SMNVEV (reference sequence). CDR3 length: 15 amino acids. The CDR3 nucleotides are TGTGCCAGCAGTTTACGACCACGCAGTGACAATGAGCAGTTCTTC. Translating it yields CASSLRPRSDNEQFF.

The V gene is TRBV27, the J gene TRBJ2-2; tentatively, D is TRBD1 or TRBD2 (5 bases each). The length of the CDR3 is 14 residues. Germline CDR1 and CDR2: MNHEY and SMNVEV (reference sequence). V lost 2 bases to trimming and J lost 5 bases, with 9 bases between them. The CDR3 is CASSLMGRTGELFF. DNA of the CDR3: TGTGCCAGCAGTTTAATGGGACGGACCGGGGAGCTGTTTTTT.

The chain carries TRBV11-2 and TRBJ2-1; D ambiguous. Trimming shortened V by 0 bases and J by 10 bases, and 7 bases separated the two germline ends. The CDR3 spans 12 residues. Looked up from germline, CDR1 is SGHAT and CDR2 is FQNNGV. The CDR3 sequence is CASSLEKAEQFF. In nucleotides, the CDR3 is TGTGCCAGCAGCTTAGAGAAAGCAGAGCAGTTCTTC.

The chain is built from TRBV12-3 or TRBV12-4 and TRBJ1-1; D not resolved. The V end lost 3 bases, the J end lost 7 bases, and 12 bases lay between the germline ends. This CDR3 has 13 amino acids. CDR3 region: CASSFQLRGEAFF. CDR3 nucleotides: TGTGCCAGCAGTTTCCAACTCCGGGGTGAAGCTTTCTTT.

V is TRBV11-2 and J is TRBJ1-1; 7 bases fit TRBD1. V lost 1 base to trimming and J lost 3 bases; unmatched junction nucleotides: 14. Per germline, CDR1 SGHAT and CDR2 FQNNGV. The CDR3 consists of 18 residues. The CDR3 nucleotides are TGTGCCAGCAGCTTAGTCGGCAGGGGGAGAGTAGGGGACACTGAAGCTTTCTTT. This codes for CASSLVGRGRVGDTEAFF.

The chain recombines TRBV21-1 with TRBJ2-1; TRBD1 is the table's D call and was not checked against the DNA. TRBV21-1 is described as a pseudogene. There are 14 residues in the CDR3. This CDR3 reads CASSPGFRENEQFF. The CDR3 DNA is TGTGCCAGCTCGCCCGGGTTCAGGGAAAATGAGCAGTTCTTC.

This sequence joins TRBV6-1 and TRBJ1-3; 9 nucleotides align to TRBD1. There are 15 residues in the CDR3. The germline V gene has CDR1 MNHNS and CDR2 SASEGT. The V segment lost 1 base and the J segment 7 bases; nucleotides outside the gene matches: 5. CDR3 in DNA: TGTGCCAGCAGTGAAGGGGACAGGGAAGAGAACACCATATATTTT. Translating it yields CASSEGDREENTIYF.

The chain recombines TRBV3-1 (or the pseudogene TRBV3-2) with TRBJ2-1; D ambiguous. CDR1 is LGHDT and CDR2 is YNNKEL in the germline V gene (reference sequence). The CDR3 runs to 15 residues. V was cut by 4 bases and J by 6 bases, with 16 bases left in between. The chain's CDR3 is CASSPALVGVNEQFF. CDR3 bases: TGTGCCAGCAGCCCAGCATTGGTAGGTGTCAATGAGCAGTTCTTC.

The rearrangement links TRBV19 to TRBJ1-1; possibly TRBD1 for D (5 bases). CDR1 is LNHDA, CDR2 SQIVND, per germline (reference sequence). The CDR3 loop spans 14 amino acids. Trimming cost V 3 bases and J 1 base, with 9 bases left between them. CDR3 sequence reads: CASSIRVGNTEAFF. The CDR3 DNA follows: TGTGCCAGTAGTATCAGGGTTGGGAACACTGAAGCTTTCTTT.

V and J are TRBV5-5 and TRBJ1-6; TRBD1 matches 8 bases. The CDR3 totals 16 residues. Germline CDR1 and CDR2: SGHKS and YYEKEE (reference sequence). After removal of 0 bases from V and 9 bases from J, the junction contained 8 bases not matched to a gene. The CDR3 sequence is CASSLASNDRGSPLHF. CDR3 nucleotides: TGTGCCAGCAGCTTGGCCTCTAACGACAGGGGTTCACCCCTCCACTTT.

The chain employs TRBV7-8 and TRBJ1-1; D possibly corresponds to TRBD1 (5 bases). With 3 bases removed from V and 7 bases from J, the gap between germline ends came to 12 bases. Per germline, CDR1 SGHVS and CDR2 FQNEAQ. This CDR3 contains 13 residues. CDR3 region: CASSFRPQGEAFF. CDR3 in DNA: TGTGCCAGCAGCTTCCGGCCGCAGGGTGAAGCTTTCTTT.

CDR3 sequence reads: CASSQELHKETQYF. In DNA, the CDR3 is TGTGCCAGCAGCCAAGAGTTACATAAAGAGACCCAGTACTTC. The chain links TRBV3-1 (or the pseudogene TRBV3-2) to TRBJ2-5, with no clear D. The V gene lost 0 bases and the J gene lost 3 bases, with 8 bases spanning the gap. The germline V gene encodes CDR1 LGHDT and CDR2 YNNKEL (reference sequence). The CDR3 sequence is 14 residues long.

This chain connects TRBV5-1 to TRBJ2-2; a weak D match, TRBD1 (5 bases). The germline CDR1 and CDR2 sequences are SGHRS and YFSETQ. The V and J ends lost 4 bases and 4 bases respectively, with 8 bases between them. The length of the CDR3 is 13 residues. CDR3 loop: CASSPRGTGELFF. CDR3 sequence (DNA): TGCGCCAGCAGCCCAAGGGGCACCGGGGAGCTGTTTTTT.

The chain joins TRBV28 to TRBJ2-5; 7 positions agree with TRBD2. The V gene's germline CDR1 is MDHEN and CDR2 SYDVKM. The CDR3 has 14 residues. Germline trimming cut 3 bases from V and 4 bases from J; bases unmatched to any gene: 5. The CDR3 spells CASSLAGAIETQYF. Written as DNA, the CDR3 is TGTGCCAGCAGTTTGGCGGGAGCTATAGAGACCCAGTACTTC.

The chain employs TRBV6-4 and TRBJ1-1; TRBD1 agrees at 9 bases. This CDR3 contains 13 residues. Trimming took 10 bases from V and 4 from J; bases not matched to a gene: 7. Germline V CDR1 and CDR2: MRHNA, SNTAGT. The CDR3 DNA sequence: TGTGCCACCCGACAGGGGGTGACCACTGAAGCTTTCTTT. Protein: CATRQGVTTEAFF.

This clone was recorded a few times. At one boundary the junction diverges from the germline segment, which might be a read error. The chain couples TRBV5-5 to TRBJ2-5; 10 positions match TRBD2. The CDR3 totals 16 residues. Germline values: CDR1 SGHKS, CDR2 YYEKEE (reference sequence). CDR3 region: CASSLAGLANQETQYF. CDR3 DNA: TGTGCCAGCAGTTTGGCGGGACTAGCGAACCAAGAGACCCAGTACTTC.